The 10 T cell receptor beta chains given below trace back to one sample, sequenced in a study of blood T cells in healthy people across ages (dated by TCRdb to between 2014 and 2016). Library preparation was by 5' RACE. Sequencing was carried out with an Illumina HiSeq 2500. A second PCR of about 6 to 11 cycles was performed with a sample-barcoded 5' primer and a J-beta primer mix. TCRdb reworked the public reads: Q25 trimming with fastp, MiXCR clone assembly, productive beta chains retained. All rows with the same CDR3 protein become a single entry with the most common DNA and genes. The sample table holds 850,000 to 1,000,000 distinct CDR3 sequences, of which 40% to 60% were seen once. The biggest ten clones account for around an eighth of the sample. Sequenced sample: blood. These receptors were collected from a man younger than 40 in good health.

This chain links TRBV4-1 with TRBJ2-5, with 9 bases that match TRBD2. The length of the CDR3 is 16 residues. J was trimmed by 1 base and V by 3 bases; bases with no gene match: 6. Germline V gene lookup returns CDR1 MGHRA and CDR2 YSYEKL. The CDR3 bases are TGCGCCAGCAGCCAGGCTCTAGCGGGGTCCCAAGAGACCCAGTACTTC. Its translation: CASSQALAGSQETQYF.

The V gene is TRBV20-1, the J gene TRBJ2-5; possibly TRBD1 for D (6 bases). Germline values: CDR1 DFQATT, CDR2 SNEGSKA (reference sequence). The V gene lost 3 bases and the J gene lost 6 bases, with 17 bases spanning the gap. The length of the CDR3 is 14 residues. This chain's CDR3 is CSASIGQLQQTQYF. CDR3 nucleotide sequence: TGCAGTGCTAGTATCGGACAGTTGCAACAGACCCAGTACTTC.

A single count supports this clonotype. This rearrangement joins TRBV20-1 to TRBJ1-6; the D is unclear. The V and J ends lost 8 bases and 13 bases respectively, with 21 bases between them. Germline loops: CDR1 DFQATT, CDR2 SNEGSKA (reference sequence). This CDR3 has 13 residues. The CDR3 DNA sequence: TGCAGTTACCAAACCCCGGGTCTGCAGCCCCTCCACTTT. Its protein product is CSYQTPGLQPLHF.

The gene calls are TRBV6-5 and TRBJ2-7; D gene unclear. The CDR3 is 13 residues long. The germline V and J ends were trimmed by 8 bases and 1 base, with 12 bases remaining between them. Germline-derived CDR1 and CDR2 are MNHEY and SVGAGI. Written as DNA, the CDR3 is TGTGCCAGCGGGTCGGATAATTCCTACGAGCAGTACTTC. Its protein is CASGSDNSYEQYF.

The genes are TRBV7-9 and TRBJ2-7; D might be TRBD1 or TRBD2, each matching 5 bases. The germline V gene has CDR1 SEHNR and CDR2 FQNEAQ (reference sequence). V lost 2 bases, J lost 1 base, and 9 bases lay in between. This CDR3 region has 14 residues. CDR3 protein: CASSLSRESYEQYF. The CDR3 DNA is TGTGCCAGCAGCTTAAGCAGGGAGTCCTACGAGCAGTACTTC.

The chain links TRBV12-3 or TRBV12-4 to TRBJ2-1, with 12 bases identical to TRBD2. This CDR3 is built from 14 residues. Trimming at V came to 6 bases and at J to 7 bases, leaving 4 bases not matched to a gene. Here the CDR3 DNA reads TGTGCCAGCAGACTAGCGGGGGGCGCGAATGAGCAGTTCTTC. This encodes CASRLAGGANEQFF.

The table lists this clonotype with a few counts. The chain uses TRBV12-3 or TRBV12-4 and TRBJ2-1; weak D call: TRBD1 (6 bases). V was clipped by 2 bases and J by 13 bases, with 9 bases between them. The CDR3 runs 11 residues. CDR3 protein: CASSLWGQQFF. The CDR3 nucleotides are TGTGCCAGCAGTTTATGGGGGCAACAGTTCTTC.

The CDR3 DNA is TGTGCCAGCAGTTACCCGGGACTAGCGGGGGGGAGAGCCTACGAGCAGTACTTC. Translation gives CASSYPGLAGGRAYEQYF. The chain has TRBV6-2 or TRBV6-3 and TRBJ2-4, with 16 nucleotides matching TRBD2. TRBJ2-7 matches the DNA end more closely, so the J call is doubtful. This CDR3 is built from 18 residues. In germline, CDR1 is MNHEY, CDR2 SVGEGT.

Turning to this clonotype: A read error may explain this, as a much larger clone is one base away. The chain uses TRBV5-1 and TRBJ2-4; no definite D call. From germline, CDR1 is SGHRS and CDR2 YFSETQ. V was shortened by 5 bases and J by 13 bases, with 13 bases between the two germline ends. The CDR3 has 11 residues. The CDR3 reads CASRVDNEQYF. CDR3 bases: TGCGCCAGCAGGGTAGACAATGAGCAGTACTTC.

The chain carries TRBV27 and TRBJ2-7; perhaps TRBD2 as D (5 bases). The J call may be mistaken, given a closer DNA end match to TRBJ2-5. This CDR3 region has 16 residues. CDR1 and CDR2 (germline): MNHEY, SMNVEV (reference sequence). The CDR3 nucleotides are TGTGCCAGCAGTTTACTGCCCCGCCATGTAGCGAAGACCCAGTACTTC. It specifies CASSLLPRHVAKTQYF.